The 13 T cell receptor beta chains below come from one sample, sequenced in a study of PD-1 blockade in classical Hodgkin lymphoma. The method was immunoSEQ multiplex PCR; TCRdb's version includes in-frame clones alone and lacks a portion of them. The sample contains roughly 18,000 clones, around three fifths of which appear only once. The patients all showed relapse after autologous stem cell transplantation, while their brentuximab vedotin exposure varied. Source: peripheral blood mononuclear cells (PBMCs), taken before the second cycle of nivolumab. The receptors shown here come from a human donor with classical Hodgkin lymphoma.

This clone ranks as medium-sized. CDR3 region: CASSQDRAQPQHF. CDR3 DNA: TGTGCCAGCAGCCAAGACAGGGCTCAGCCCCAGCATTTT. The gene calls are TRBV16 and TRBJ1-5; 7 bases match TRBD1. The CDR3 runs to 13 residues. The germline CDR1 and CDR2 sequences are KGHSY and FQNENV. V dropped 2 bases and J dropped 6; count of bases not matched to a gene: 1.

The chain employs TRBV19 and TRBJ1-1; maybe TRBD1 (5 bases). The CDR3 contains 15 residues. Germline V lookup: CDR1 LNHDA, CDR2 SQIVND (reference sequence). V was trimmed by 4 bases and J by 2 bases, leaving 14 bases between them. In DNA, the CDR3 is TGTGCCAGTAGTACTTCGGACACCTTCAACACTGAAGCTTTCTTT. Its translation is CASSTSDTFNTEAFF.

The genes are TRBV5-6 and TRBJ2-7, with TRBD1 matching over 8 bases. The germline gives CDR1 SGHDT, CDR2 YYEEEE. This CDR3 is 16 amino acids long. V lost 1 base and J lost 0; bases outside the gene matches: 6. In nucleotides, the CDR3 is TGTGCCAGCAGCTTGTTCGGACAGGGATTCTCCTACGAGCAGTACTTC. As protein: CASSLFGQGFSYEQYF.

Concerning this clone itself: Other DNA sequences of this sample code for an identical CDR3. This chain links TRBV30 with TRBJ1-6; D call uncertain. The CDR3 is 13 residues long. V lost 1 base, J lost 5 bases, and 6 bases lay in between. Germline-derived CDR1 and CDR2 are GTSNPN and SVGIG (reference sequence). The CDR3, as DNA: TGTGCCTGGAGTGAAACAGATAATTCACCCCTCCACTTT. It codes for CAWSETDNSPLHF.

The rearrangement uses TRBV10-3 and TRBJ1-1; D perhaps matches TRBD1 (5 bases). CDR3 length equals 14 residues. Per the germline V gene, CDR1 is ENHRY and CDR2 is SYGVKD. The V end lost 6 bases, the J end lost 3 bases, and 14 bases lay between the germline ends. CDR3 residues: CAIRKRRGDTEAFF. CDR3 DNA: TGTGCCATCAGGAAACGACGGGGGGACACTGAAGCTTTCTTT.

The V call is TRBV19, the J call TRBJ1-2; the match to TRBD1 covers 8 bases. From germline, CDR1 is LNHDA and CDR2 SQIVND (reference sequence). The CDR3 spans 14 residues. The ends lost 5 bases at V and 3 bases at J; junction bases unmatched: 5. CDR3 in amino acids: CASSGPGQDYGYTF. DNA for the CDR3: TGTGCCAGTAGTGGGCCGGGACAGGACTATGGCTACACCTTC.

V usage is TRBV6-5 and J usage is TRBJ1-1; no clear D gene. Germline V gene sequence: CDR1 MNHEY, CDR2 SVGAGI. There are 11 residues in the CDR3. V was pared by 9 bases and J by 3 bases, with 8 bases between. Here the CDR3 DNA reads TGTGCCAGGGTCCCAGACACTGAAGCTTTCTTT. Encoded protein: CARVPDTEAFF.

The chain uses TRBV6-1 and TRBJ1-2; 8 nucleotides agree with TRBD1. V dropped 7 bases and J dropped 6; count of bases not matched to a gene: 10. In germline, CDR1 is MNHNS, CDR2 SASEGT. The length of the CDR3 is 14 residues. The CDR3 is CASILQGEHHGYTF. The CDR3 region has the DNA TGTGCCAGCATTTTACAGGGGGAGCACCATGGCTACACCTTC.

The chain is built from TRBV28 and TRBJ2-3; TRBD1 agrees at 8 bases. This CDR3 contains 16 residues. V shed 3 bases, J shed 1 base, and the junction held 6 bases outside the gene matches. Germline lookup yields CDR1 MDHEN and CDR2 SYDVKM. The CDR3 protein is CASSFRQGQGTDTQYF. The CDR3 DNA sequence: TGTGCCAGCAGTTTTCGTCAGGGACAGGGCACAGATACGCAGTATTTT.

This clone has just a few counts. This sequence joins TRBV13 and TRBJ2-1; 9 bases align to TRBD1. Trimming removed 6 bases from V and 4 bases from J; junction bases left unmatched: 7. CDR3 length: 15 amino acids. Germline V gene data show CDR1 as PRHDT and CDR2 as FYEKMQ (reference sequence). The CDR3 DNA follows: TGTGCCAGCAGACCCGACAGGGGGGTTTACAATGAGCAGTTCTTC. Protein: CASRPDRGVYNEQFF.

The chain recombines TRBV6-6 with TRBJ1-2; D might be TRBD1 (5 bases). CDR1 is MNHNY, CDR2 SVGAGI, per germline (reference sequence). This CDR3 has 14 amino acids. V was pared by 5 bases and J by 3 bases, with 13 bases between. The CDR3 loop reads CASSRKGPYYGYTF. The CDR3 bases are TGTGCCAGCAGTCGCAAGGGACCGTACTATGGCTACACCTTC.

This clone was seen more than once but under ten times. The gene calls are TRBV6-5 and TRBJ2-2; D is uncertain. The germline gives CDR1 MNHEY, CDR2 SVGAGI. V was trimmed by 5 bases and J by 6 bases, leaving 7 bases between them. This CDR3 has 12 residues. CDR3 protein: CASSRVSGELFF. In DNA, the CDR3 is TGTGCCAGCAGTAGGGTGTCCGGGGAGCTGTTTTTT.

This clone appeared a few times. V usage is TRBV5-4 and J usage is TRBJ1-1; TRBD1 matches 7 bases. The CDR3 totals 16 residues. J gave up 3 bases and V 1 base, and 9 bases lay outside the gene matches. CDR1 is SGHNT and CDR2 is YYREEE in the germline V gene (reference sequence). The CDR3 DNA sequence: TGTGCCAGCAGCTTGATGTCCACAGGGGCCTACACTGAAGCTTTCTTT. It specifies CASSLMSTGAYTEAFF.